This record looks at one T cell receptor beta chain sequence and its context. The antigen is unknown. V dropped 0 bases and J dropped 6 bases, with 10 bases sitting between them. The CDR3 is 14 amino acids. Germline-derived CDR1 and CDR2 are SGDLS and YYNGEE. This entry comes from a study of CD8 T cell repertoires and HIV-1 epitope variants. Sequencing was performed with immunoSEQ multiplex PCR; in TCRdb, only in-frame clones are kept and a portion is missing. The data contain several thousand clones, roughly three fifths of them singletons. The clonotype comes from a male donor with HIV. The chain has TRBV9 and TRBJ2-1; D gene unclear. Input material: cultured CD8+ T cells derived from PBMCs. The CDR3 spells CASSVDPKPNEQFF. Here the CDR3 DNA reads TGTGCCAGCAGCGTAGATCCGAAACCCAATGAGCAGTTCTTC.